A single sample gave rise to the 20 T cell receptor beta chains below, sequenced in a study of blood T cell repertoires in COVID-19. TCRdb's table, derived via immunoSEQ multiplex PCR, lists solely in-frame clones and lacks some. The sample lists 250,000 to 300,000 clones, about 76% occurring once. Sequencing input: peripheral blood. Receptor source: a woman in her fifties or sixties with active or convalescent COVID-19.

The chain links TRBV5-4 to TRBJ1-2; TRBD1 matches at 9 bases. CDR3 length equals 14 residues. The trim removed 4 bases at V and 6 bases at J, leaving 7 bases unmatched. Germline V gene sequence: CDR1 SGHNT, CDR2 YYREEE (reference sequence). The CDR3 is CASSGQQGAHGYTF. CDR3 coding DNA: TGTGCCAGCAGCGGACAACAGGGGGCGCATGGCTACACCTTC.

The V and J genes are TRBV11-2 and TRBJ2-7; the D gene is possibly TRBD1 (5 bases). CDR3 length equals 17 residues. Germline V gene sequence: CDR1 SGHAT, CDR2 FQNNGV. V was pared by 5 bases and J by 6 bases, with 26 bases between. This CDR3 is CASSPLGATAMGAEQYF. CDR3 DNA: TGTGCCAGCAGCCCATTAGGGGCGACAGCCATGGGCGCCGAGCAGTACTTC.

The chain uses TRBV30 and TRBJ2-3, with a tentative D call TRBD1 (6 bases). The V end was cut by 0 bases, the J end by 3 bases, with 7 bases between. Germline CDR1 and CDR2: GTSNPN and SVGIG (reference sequence). CDR3 length: 13 amino acids. This CDR3 is CAWSVTGTDTQYF. Written as DNA, the CDR3 is TGTGCCTGGAGTGTAACAGGGACAGATACGCAGTATTTT.

This chain connects TRBV11-2 to TRBJ2-7; D call uncertain. The CDR3 covers 14 residues. V dropped 5 bases and J dropped 0 bases, with 11 bases sitting between them. Germline CDR1 reads SGHAT; CDR2 reads FQNNGV. The CDR3 is CASSPAAHSYEQYF. Written as DNA, the CDR3 is TGTGCCAGCAGCCCTGCGGCCCACTCCTACGAGCAGTACTTC.

The sample holds one count of this clone. The chain is built from TRBV28 and TRBJ2-1; TRBD1 agrees at 8 bases. The CDR3 loop spans 15 amino acids. J lost 0 bases, V lost 4 bases, and 2 bases had no gene match. Germline V gene lookup returns CDR1 MDHEN and CDR2 SYDVKM. The CDR3 protein is CASSSGGYSYNEQFF. The CDR3 DNA follows: TGTGCCAGCAGTTCAGGGGGCTACTCCTACAATGAGCAGTTCTTC.

This clone has only a few counts. V and J are TRBV2 and TRBJ1-4; D perhaps matches TRBD1 (6 bases). V gave up 8 bases and J gave up 2 bases, with 12 bases separating them. Germline V gives CDR1 SNHLY, CDR2 FYNNEI. The CDR3 has 14 amino acids. As DNA, the CDR3 is TGTGCCAGCTCCCGGACAGACACTAATGAAAAACTGTTTTTT. It specifies CASSRTDTNEKLFF. Variable domain in full (rest from reference TRBV2 and TRBJ1-4): EPEVTQTPSHQVTQMGQEVILRCVPISNHLYFYWYRQILGQKVEFLVSFYNNEISEKSEIFDDQFSVERPDGSNFTLKIRSTKLEDSAMYFCASSRTDTNEKLFFGSGTQLSVL.

The chain uses TRBV11-3 and TRBJ2-7; 10 nucleotides match TRBD1. Germline V CDR1 and CDR2: SGHNT, YENEEA. Trimming cost V 5 bases and J 1 base; bases outside gene matches: 2. The CDR3 contains 14 residues. The CDR3 DNA sequence: TGTGCCAGCAGCGGACAGGGGGGGTCCTACGAGCAGTACTTC. Amino acid sequence: CASSGQGGSYEQYF.

The rearrangement links TRBV12-5 to TRBJ2-3, with 8 bases fitting TRBD1. The V segment lost 4 bases and the J segment 0 bases; nucleotides outside the gene matches: 3. From germline, CDR1 is LGHNT and CDR2 FRNRAP. The CDR3 has 15 amino acids. CDR3 in DNA: TGTGCTAGTGGTTCAGGACAGGGAAGCACAGATACGCAGTATTTT. Amino acids: CASGSGQGSTDTQYF.

The chain couples TRBV10-1 to TRBJ1-1; weak D call: TRBD1 (5 bases). V gave up 7 bases and J gave up 1 base, with 10 bases separating them. This CDR3 region has 13 residues. CDR1 and CDR2 from the germline V gene are WNHNN and SYGVQD (reference sequence). CDR3 nucleotides: TGCGCCAGCAAGCCAGGGCAGAACACTGAAGCTTTCTTT. Translation: CASKPGQNTEAFF.

The rearrangement joins TRBV5-4 to TRBJ2-3, with TRBD2 matching 14 bases. The junction had 10 bases not matched to a gene; V was cut back by 3 bases and J by 4 bases. This CDR3 spans 18 amino acids. In germline, CDR1 is SGHNT, CDR2 YYREEE (reference sequence). The CDR3 bases are TGTGCCAGCAGCTCCGGACTAGCGGGGGGCCAACCCCCAGATACGCAGTATTTT. Translation gives CASSSGLAGGQPPDTQYF. Looking up the rest from reference TRBV5-4 and TRBJ2-3 gives the full variable domain: ETGVTQSPTHLIKTRGQQVTLRCSSQSGHNTVSWYQQALGQGPQFIFQYYREEENGRGNFPPRFSGLQFPNYSSELNVNALELDDSALYLCASSSGLAGGQPPDTQYFGPGTRLTVL.

CDR3 sequence: CASSFQGGGKRGYTF. DNA of the CDR3: TGTGCCAGCAGCTTTCAAGGGGGGGGAAAAAGGGGCTACACCTTC. The V and J genes are TRBV5-4 and TRBJ1-2; tentative D call: TRBD1 (6 bases). Germline lookup yields CDR1 SGHNT and CDR2 YYREEE (reference sequence). Trimming stripped 2 bases from V and 8 bases from J, with 19 bases between. The CDR3 is made up of 15 amino acids.

The chain joins TRBV30 to TRBJ2-7; tentative D call: TRBD1 (5 bases). From germline, CDR1 is GTSNPN and CDR2 SVGIG (reference sequence). The CDR3 spans 15 residues. V was shortened by 0 bases and J by 0 bases, with 12 bases between the two germline ends. This CDR3 reads CAWSVRGQSSYEQYF. As DNA, the CDR3 is TGTGCCTGGAGTGTACGTGGACAAAGCTCCTACGAGCAGTACTTC.

The chain combines TRBV6-1 with TRBJ1-5, with TRBD1 as a possible D gene (5 bases). Germline loops: CDR1 MNHNS, CDR2 SASEGT. Trimming shortened V by 4 bases and J by 6 bases, and 19 bases separated the two germline ends. CDR3 size: 16 residues. CDR3 region: CASSGAAGRVSQPQHF. DNA for the CDR3: TGTGCCAGCAGTGGGGCGGCAGGGAGGGTGAGTCAGCCCCAGCATTTT.

In this sample, this clone turned up once. The junction and the germline gene differ at one end; a read error may be behind it. The V call is TRBV7-2, the J call TRBJ2-2; D is perhaps TRBD2 (6 bases). CDR1 and CDR2 (germline): SGHTA, FQGNSA. The CDR3 extends over 15 amino acids. CDR3 in amino acids: CASSLEGRAGLPGVF. The CDR3 nucleotides read TGTGCCAGCAGCTTAGAAGGCCGGGCGGGGCTGCCCGGGGTTTTT.

CDR3 nucleotides: TGTGCCAGCTCACGGGATGCCGGGACTAGCGGGGACGATGAGCAGTTCTTC. Its protein is CASSRDAGTSGDDEQFF. The rearrangement joins TRBV18 to TRBJ2-1; 13 bases fit TRBD2. Germline V gives CDR1 KGHSH, CDR2 LQKENI. The CDR3 has 17 residues. With 4 bases clipped from V and 8 bases from J, the junction kept 11 bases outside the gene matches.

The chain combines TRBV28 with TRBJ1-1; tentatively, D is TRBD1 (6 bases). V lost 7 bases, J lost 0 bases, and 9 bases lay in between. The germline gives CDR1 MDHEN, CDR2 SYDVKM. The CDR3 runs to 13 residues. This CDR3 is CASKQGLNTEAFF. The DNA of the CDR3 is TGTGCCAGCAAACAGGGTCTGAACACTGAAGCTTTCTTT.

This chain connects TRBV4-1 to TRBJ2-7; D not certain. Trimming took 0 bases from V and 2 from J, leaving 8 bases between them. The CDR3 extends over 14 amino acids. Germline V gene data show CDR1 as MGHRA and CDR2 as YSYEKL. The CDR3 loop is CASSQDPVTYEQYF. In DNA, the CDR3 is TGCGCCAGCAGCCAAGATCCGGTTACCTACGAGCAGTACTTC.

The rearrangement joins TRBV6-5 to TRBJ1-5; no definite D call. The length of the CDR3 is 14 residues. Germline values: CDR1 MNHEY, CDR2 SVGAGI. Trimming pared 8 bases from V and 4 bases from J, leaving 15 bases between. Here the CDR3 DNA reads TGTGCCAGCCGGAGAGGGAAGGGTAATCAGCCCCAGCATTTT. Amino acids: CASRRGKGNQPQHF.

The chain carries TRBV21-1 and TRBJ2-4; TRBD1 is the table's D call and was not checked against the DNA. TRBV21-1 is a known pseudogene. The CDR3 totals 17 residues. CDR3 sequence reads: CASSKARDTSAKNIQYF. The CDR3 nucleotides read TGTGCCAGCAGCAAAGCCCGGGACACTTCAGCCAAAAACATTCAGTACTTC.

V gene TRBV5-1 combines with J gene TRBJ1-4; 8 bases align to TRBD1. V lost 4 bases, J lost 5 bases, and 10 bases stayed unmatched. Looked up from germline, CDR1 is SGHRS and CDR2 is YFSETQ. CDR3 size: 16 residues. DNA of the CDR3: TGCGCCAGCAGCCCCAGGGGGCCCGTTTCAAATGAAAAACTGTTTTTT. Its translation is CASSPRGPVSNEKLFF.